This T cell receptor (beta chain) was found in a study of glioma-infiltrating T cells after dendritic cell vaccination. Primers: 60 V beta forward and 13 J beta reverse. The method was immunoSEQ multiplex PCR; TCRdb's version includes in-frame clones alone and lacks a portion of them. The table has around 96,000 clones, 75% to 85% seen once. Only patients with spare fresh-frozen tumor and over two years of follow-up were included. The germline CDR1 and CDR2 sequences are SGDLS and YYNGEE. The CDR3 length is 15 residues. V gene TRBV9 combines with J gene TRBJ2-5; the match to TRBD2 covers 8 bases. The DNA end favors TRBJ2-7, so the J call may be wrong. This TCR was recovered from a human donor with glioblastoma. The sequencing here drew on blood, taken before dendritic cell vaccination. CDR3 coding DNA: TGTGCCAGCAGCATCCAGGGCGGGGGGCCCTACGAGCAGTACTTC. Amino acids: CASSIQGGGPYEQYF.